This passage covers 19 T cell receptor beta chains from one sample sequenced in a study of blood T cell repertoires in COVID-19. Using immunoSEQ multiplex PCR, the repertoire was profiled, and TCRdb retains in-frame clones only, with some absent. Of about 80,000 clones detected, 65% to 85% appear once; the ten largest clones hold 15% to 20%. Input material: peripheral blood. Source of these receptors: a man between 65 and 79 years old with active or convalescent COVID-19.

The chain couples TRBV19 to TRBJ1-6, with D tentatively TRBD1 (5 bases). The germline V gene has CDR1 LNHDA and CDR2 SQIVND (reference sequence). This CDR3 spans 15 amino acids. The V end was cut by 7 bases, the J end by 0 bases, with 10 bases between. The CDR3, as DNA: TGTGCCAGTACTATCGGGGGCTCCTATAATTCACCCCTCCACTTT. Its translation is CASTIGGSYNSPLHF.

This clone turned up a few times. This rearrangement joins TRBV6-2 or TRBV6-3 to TRBJ1-1; tentatively, D is TRBD1 (6 bases). Trimming took off 5 bases at V and 1 base at J, with 11 bases between the two ends. Per germline, CDR1 MNHEY and CDR2 SVGEGT. The CDR3 has 14 amino acids. The CDR3 region has the DNA TGTGCCAGCAGTACAGGGTACGGGAACACTGAAGCTTTCTTT. It is translated as CASSTGYGNTEAFF.

DNA of the CDR3: TGTGCCAGCAGCGCTCGAGGATCTGAGTACACTGAAGCTTTCTTT. Protein: CASSARGSEYTEAFF. This chain joins TRBV7-9 and TRBJ1-1; no reliable D call. The V gene lost 5 bases and the J gene lost 3 bases, with 16 bases spanning the gap. This CDR3 is built from 15 residues. CDR1 and CDR2 (germline): SEHNR, FQNEAQ (reference sequence). Full variable domain (rest looked up from reference TRBV7-9 and TRBJ1-1): DTGVSQNPRHKITKRGQNVTFRCDPISEHNRLYWYRQTLGQGPEFLTYFQNEAQLEKSRLLSDRFSAERPKGSFSTLEIQRTEQGDSAMYLCASSARGSEYTEAFFGQGTRLTVV.

The CDR3 reads CASSPGGIRDTEAFF. Written as DNA, the CDR3 is TGTGCCAGCAGCCCCGGGGGTATACGTGACACTGAAGCTTTCTTT. The rearrangement joins TRBV5-4 to TRBJ1-1, with D possibly being TRBD1 (5 bases). Germline CDR1 is SGHNT and CDR2 is YYREEE (reference sequence). The CDR3 length is 15 residues. V lost 4 bases to trimming and J lost 3 bases, with 16 bases between them.

The V gene is TRBV12-5, the J gene TRBJ1-1, with D uncertain. The germline V gene has CDR1 LGHNT and CDR2 FRNRAP. The CDR3 is made up of 12 amino acids. The V gene lost 0 bases and the J gene lost 5 bases, with 4 bases spanning the gap. CDR3 nucleotides: TGTGCTAGTGGTTTGGTGAGAACTGAAGCTTTCTTT. It encodes CASGLVRTEAFF.

This clone was detected only once. The chain recombines TRBV2 with TRBJ2-1; 13 bases map to TRBD2. Germline lookup yields CDR1 SNHLY and CDR2 FYNNEI. The CDR3 runs to 14 residues. Trimming removed 6 bases from V and 12 bases from J; junction bases left unmatched: 8. The CDR3: CASSGTSGNLPQFF. CDR3 in DNA: TGTGCCAGCAGCGGGACTAGCGGGAACCTCCCGCAGTTCTTC.

The chain combines TRBV7-9 with TRBJ2-1; D is tentatively TRBD1 or TRBD2 (6 bases each). This CDR3 is 16 amino acids long. Looked up from germline, CDR1 is SEHNR and CDR2 is FQNEAQ (reference sequence). V gave up 10 bases and J gave up 6 bases, with 25 bases separating them. The CDR3 is CAIRGGEKVAGNEQFF. In DNA form, the CDR3 reads TGTGCCATCAGGGGAGGAGAAAAGGTAGCAGGCAATGAGCAGTTCTTC.

This chain connects TRBV2 to TRBJ2-1; 7 bases are shared with TRBD2. This CDR3 has 14 amino acids. The germline CDR1 and CDR2 sequences are SNHLY and FYNNEI. Trimming cost V 5 bases and J 5 bases; bases outside gene matches: 6. The CDR3 DNA reads TGTGCCAGCAGTAGGGCTAGCGGAGACAATGAGCAGTTCTTC. Protein product: CASSRASGDNEQFF.

This chain links TRBV21-1 with TRBJ1-3. TRBV21-1 is a pseudogene segment. The CDR3 is 16 amino acids. The DNA of the CDR3 is TGTGCCAGCAGCAAAGAGGTCCAGACTGCTGGAAACACCATATATTTT. Protein product: CASSKEVQTAGNTIYF.

The chain links TRBV10-1 to TRBJ2-3, with a possible D match to TRBD2 (5 bases). V was pared by 6 bases and J by 1 base, with 14 bases between. Germline values: CDR1 WNHNN, CDR2 SYGVQD (reference sequence). The CDR3 sequence is 15 residues long. The CDR3 sequence is CASRAGDRGTDTQYF. CDR3 coding DNA: TGCGCCAGCAGGGCCGGGGATCGGGGCACAGATACGCAGTATTTT.

As DNA, the CDR3 is TGCGCCAGCAGCGGAACCGGGACTAGAGGCGGGGAGCTGTTTTTT. Encoded protein: CASSGTGTRGGELFF. The chain employs TRBV4-1 and TRBJ2-2, with 8 bases that match TRBD2. Trimming cost V 5 bases and J 7 bases; bases outside gene matches: 9. Looked up from germline, CDR1 is MGHRA and CDR2 is YSYEKL. The CDR3 covers 15 residues.

The chain employs TRBV18 and TRBJ2-2, with a tentative D call TRBD1 (6 bases). V was trimmed by 2 bases and J by 3 bases, leaving 10 bases between them. From germline, CDR1 is KGHSH and CDR2 LQKENI. The CDR3 runs to 15 residues. CDR3 amino acids: CASSPNRVDTGELFF. The CDR3 DNA reads TGTGCCAGCTCACCAAACAGGGTCGACACCGGGGAGCTGTTTTTT.

V is TRBV11-3 and J is TRBJ1-6, with TRBD1 matching over 10 bases. The V segment lost 0 bases and the J segment 9 bases; nucleotides outside the gene matches: 8. The CDR3 length is 17 residues. Germline loops: CDR1 SGHNT, CDR2 YENEEA. The CDR3 DNA is TGTGCCAGCAGCTTAGAGTCCGGGACAGGGGCGACTTCACCCCTCCACTTT. It translates to CASSLESGTGATSPLHF.

CDR3 sequence: CASSLGLAGVRETQYF. CDR3 sequence (DNA): TGTGCCAGCAGCCTCGGACTAGCGGGGGTTAGGGAGACCCAGTACTTC. The chain employs TRBV11-2 and TRBJ2-5; 13 bases are a match to TRBD2. From germline, CDR1 is SGHAT and CDR2 FQNNGV. V was clipped by 5 bases and J by 5 bases; unmatched bases: 8. There are 16 residues in the CDR3.

The DNA for the CDR3 is TGTGCCAGCAGTTACTCGAGTTTAGGTGAGGATGAGCAGTTCTTC. Amino acids: CASSYSSLGEDEQFF. The chain recombines TRBV6-5 with TRBJ2-1; D not certain. The CDR3 extends over 15 amino acids. Trimming removed 0 bases at V and 8 bases at J, with 14 bases between. Germline CDR1 is MNHEY and CDR2 is SVGAGI.

The chain uses TRBV19 and TRBJ1-5; TRBD1 might be the D (6 bases). The germline V gene encodes CDR1 LNHDA and CDR2 SQIVND (reference sequence). V lost 5 bases to trimming and J lost 7 bases, with 12 bases between them. The CDR3 length is 13 residues. CDR3 sequence (DNA): TGTGCCAGTAGTCCGACAGGAGAGCAGCCCCAGCATTTT. Its protein is CASSPTGEQPQHF.

The rearrangement joins TRBV2 to TRBJ2-4; a possible D gene is TRBD2 (7 bases). CDR3 size: 13 residues. Per the germline V gene, CDR1 is SNHLY and CDR2 is FYNNEI. V lost 10 bases and J 7 bases, leaving 17 bases between the germline ends. The CDR3 sequence: CATRGEGTNIQYF. The CDR3 DNA sequence: TGTGCCACGAGGGGGGAGGGGACTAACATTCAGTACTTC.

This rearrangement joins TRBV9 to TRBJ2-3, with D tentatively TRBD1 (6 bases). Germline V gives CDR1 SGDLS, CDR2 YYNGEE. V lost 0 bases, J lost 1 base, and 12 bases lay in between. CDR3 length: 16 amino acids. The DNA for the CDR3 is TGTGCCAGCAGCGTAGGGGGGAAGGGGGGCACAGATACGCAGTATTTT. Translation: CASSVGGKGGTDTQYF.

This clone was counted a few times. The J gene is TRBJ2-3, the V gene TRBV6-1; D is perhaps TRBD1 (5 bases). Between the trimmed V and J ends, which lost 3 bases and 2 bases, there was a span of 9 bases. Germline V CDR1 and CDR2: MNHNS, SASEGT. The CDR3 sequence is 14 residues long. The CDR3 coding sequence is TGTGCCAGCAGTGATAGGGGCTTCACAGATACGCAGTATTTT. Translation: CASSDRGFTDTQYF.